This T cell receptor beta chain was observed in a study of blood T cell repertoires in COVID-19 (dated by TCRdb to 2018 to 2021). Broadly, across the study: Samples from collaborators originated in the United States, Italy and Spain and spanned both the acute and convalescent phases of COVID-19. The material from the prospective study consisted of cDNA or gDNA derived from T cells, B-cell-depleted T cells, or PBMCs. Deeply sampled blood TCRbeta repertoires from subjects exposed to, actively infected with, or recovered from COVID-19 were included in the dataset. The repertoires were made available in a free public database intended to serve as a resource for research on the immune response to SARS-CoV-2. The samples were drawn from two sources: the first 160 participants of the ongoing ImmuneRACE study, and about 1,300 subjects contributed by 6 global collaborators. A de-identified subject ID, COVID-19 status, age in years and sex were almost always included in the sample metadata. Where available, HLA class I and class II types were obtained from metadata supplied by the sample provider rather than from assay-based typing. Findings and caveats that apply to the study as a whole: The amount of clinical and demographic metadata varied by source and participant and was provided uncurated.

The CDR3 runs 15 amino acids, cysteine and phenylalanine included. Only the CDR3 DNA stays, 45 bases, in frame from base 1. The germline V gene yields SNHLY for CDR1 and FYNNEI for CDR2. Clipping removes 7 bases from V and 6 bases from J, with 7 as the unmatched junction base count. TCRbeta CDR3 regions were amplified from genomic DNA using the immunoSEQ Assay, a bias-controlled multiplex PCR. The paper's data handling went like this. The number of nucleated cells in each sample was estimated by amplification of reference gene primers within the assay. To quantify the absolute abundance of each unique TCRbeta CDR3 rearrangement, sequence reads were collapsed and filtered. For each sample, productive Simpson clonality was calculated by taking the square root of Simpson's diversity index across productive rearrangements. TCRdb mirrors the immuneACCESS table, restricted to in-frame sequences. Some clones are absent from its copies; in checked studies, under half trace to an unresolved V gene, and the reason for the others is unknown. V, J and clone size are those of that table, while D and trimming were read from the DNA. Present in this sample are about 400,000 clones, approximately 90% of which were seen just once. The top ten clones comprise roughly 1.8% of the sample.

Of note for this clone: Its antigen remains undetermined. The sample holds no much larger clone one base away, and base qualities are not on file.

Participants in the prospective study were enrolled through a virtual design, were aged 18 to 89 years, and lived in 20 to 30 United States geographic areas. In the prospective study, participants were assigned to cohorts based on the clinical history participants reported in a screening survey and a study questionnaire. Mobile phlebotomists in the prospective study collected whole blood, serum and a nasopharyngeal or oropharyngeal swab from every participant. Over a roughly 2-month period, participants in the prospective study had the option of providing additional blood draws and questionnaires. Before DNA extraction, prospective study blood samples were shipped either frozen or at room temperature.

The sequencing input was PBMCs or T cells enriched from blood (not recorded which). The source of this sequence is a woman aged 18-29 years with acute COVID-19. The chain employs TRBV2 and TRBJ2-2; TRBD2 aligns with 11 central bases. Here the CDR3 is given as CASNGVAGGPGELFF. Read as DNA, the sequence is TGTGCCAGCAATGGGGTAGCGGGGGGGCCCGGGGAGCTGTTTTTT. With the rest looked up from the reference TRBV2 and TRBJ2-2 genes rather than sequenced, the full variable domain is EPEVTQTPSHQVTQMGQEVILRCVPISNHLYFYWYRQILGQKVEFLVSFYNNEISEKSEIFDDQFSVERPDGSNFTLKIRSTKLEDSAMYFCASNGVAGGPGELFFGEGSRLTVL.